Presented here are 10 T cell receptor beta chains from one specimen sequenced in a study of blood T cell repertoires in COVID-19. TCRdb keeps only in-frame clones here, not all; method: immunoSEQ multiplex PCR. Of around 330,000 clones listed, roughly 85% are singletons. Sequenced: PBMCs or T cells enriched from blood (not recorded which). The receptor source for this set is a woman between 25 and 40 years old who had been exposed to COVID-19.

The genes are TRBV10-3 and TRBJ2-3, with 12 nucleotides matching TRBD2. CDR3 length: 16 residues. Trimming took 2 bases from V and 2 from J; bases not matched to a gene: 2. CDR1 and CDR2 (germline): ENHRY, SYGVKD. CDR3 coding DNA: TGTGCCATCAGTGAGACTAGCGGGGGGACCACAGATACGCAGTATTTT. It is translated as CAISETSGGTTDTQYF.

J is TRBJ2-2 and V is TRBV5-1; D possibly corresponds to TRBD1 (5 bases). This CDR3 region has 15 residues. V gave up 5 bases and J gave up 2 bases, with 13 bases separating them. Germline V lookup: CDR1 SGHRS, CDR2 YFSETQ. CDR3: CASSRGEVNTGELFF. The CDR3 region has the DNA TGCGCCAGCAGTAGGGGTGAGGTTAACACCGGGGAGCTGTTTTTT.

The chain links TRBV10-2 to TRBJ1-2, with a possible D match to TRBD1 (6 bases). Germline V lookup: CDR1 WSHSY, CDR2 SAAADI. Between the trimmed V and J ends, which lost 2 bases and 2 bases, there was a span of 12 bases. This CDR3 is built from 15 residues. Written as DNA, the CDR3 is TGCGCCAGCAGTGAGGACAGGAGACTGAACTATGGCTACACCTTC. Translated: CASSEDRRLNYGYTF.

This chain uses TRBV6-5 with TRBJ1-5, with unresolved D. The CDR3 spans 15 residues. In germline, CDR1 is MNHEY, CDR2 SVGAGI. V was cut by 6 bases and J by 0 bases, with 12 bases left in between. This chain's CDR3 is CASSQHMISNQPQHF. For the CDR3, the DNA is TGTGCCAGCAGCCAACATATGATTAGCAATCAGCCCCAGCATTTT.

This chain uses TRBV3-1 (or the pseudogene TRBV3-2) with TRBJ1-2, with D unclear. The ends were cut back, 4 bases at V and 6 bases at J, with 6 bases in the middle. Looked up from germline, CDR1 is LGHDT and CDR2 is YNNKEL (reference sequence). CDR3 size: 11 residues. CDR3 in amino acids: CASSLGDGYTF. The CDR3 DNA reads TGTGCCAGCAGCCTCGGTGATGGCTACACCTTC.

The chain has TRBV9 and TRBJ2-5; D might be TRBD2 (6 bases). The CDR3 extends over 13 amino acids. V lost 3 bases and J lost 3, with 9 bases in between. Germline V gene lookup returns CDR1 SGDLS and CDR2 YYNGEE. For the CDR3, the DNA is TGTGCCAGCAGCGGGATAGCGGAAGAGACCCAGTACTTC. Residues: CASSGIAEETQYF.

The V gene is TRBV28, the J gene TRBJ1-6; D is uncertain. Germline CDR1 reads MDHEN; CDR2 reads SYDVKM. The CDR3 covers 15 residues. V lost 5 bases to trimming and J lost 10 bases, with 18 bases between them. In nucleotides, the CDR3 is TGTGCCAGCAGTCCCCTTTTACTTAAAGAGTCACCCCTCCACTTT. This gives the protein CASSPLLLKESPLHF.

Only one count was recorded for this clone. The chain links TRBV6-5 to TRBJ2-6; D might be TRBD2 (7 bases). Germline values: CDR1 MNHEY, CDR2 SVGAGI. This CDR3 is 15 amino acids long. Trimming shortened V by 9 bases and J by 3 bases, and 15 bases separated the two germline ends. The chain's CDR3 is CASGGGAGGANVLTF. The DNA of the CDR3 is TGTGCCAGTGGAGGGGGGGCAGGTGGGGCCAACGTCCTGACTTTC.

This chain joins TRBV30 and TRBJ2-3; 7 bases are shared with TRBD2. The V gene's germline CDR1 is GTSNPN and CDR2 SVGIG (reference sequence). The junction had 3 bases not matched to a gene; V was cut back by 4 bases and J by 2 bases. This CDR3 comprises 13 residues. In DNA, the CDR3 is TGTGCCTGGATGGGGGGGTACACAGATACGCAGTATTTT. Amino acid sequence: CAWMGGYTDTQYF.

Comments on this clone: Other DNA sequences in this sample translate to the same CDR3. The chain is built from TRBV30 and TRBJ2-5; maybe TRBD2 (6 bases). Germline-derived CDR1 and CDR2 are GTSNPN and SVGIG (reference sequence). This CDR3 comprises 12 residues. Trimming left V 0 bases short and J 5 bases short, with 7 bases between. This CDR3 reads CAWSVRGETQYF. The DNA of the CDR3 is TGTGCCTGGAGTGTACGGGGGGAGACCCAGTACTTC.